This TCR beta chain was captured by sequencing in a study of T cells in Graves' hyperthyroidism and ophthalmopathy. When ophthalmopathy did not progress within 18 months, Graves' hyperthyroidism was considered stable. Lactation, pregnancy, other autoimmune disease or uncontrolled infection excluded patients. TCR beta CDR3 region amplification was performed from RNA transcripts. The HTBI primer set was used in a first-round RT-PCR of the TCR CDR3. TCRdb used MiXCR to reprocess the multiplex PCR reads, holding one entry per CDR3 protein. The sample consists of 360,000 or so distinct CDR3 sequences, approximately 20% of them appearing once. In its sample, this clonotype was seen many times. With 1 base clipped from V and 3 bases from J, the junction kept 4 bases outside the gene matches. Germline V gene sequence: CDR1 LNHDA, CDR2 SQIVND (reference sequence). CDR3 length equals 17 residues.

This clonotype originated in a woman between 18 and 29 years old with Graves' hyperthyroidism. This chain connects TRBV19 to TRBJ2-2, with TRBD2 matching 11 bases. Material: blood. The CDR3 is CASSIGLAGGYTGELFF. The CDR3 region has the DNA TGTGCCAGTAGTATAGGTCTAGCGGGGGGTTACACCGGGGAGCTGTTTTTT. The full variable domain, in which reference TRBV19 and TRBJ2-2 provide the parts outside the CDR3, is DGGITQSPKYLFRKEGQNVTLSCEQNLNHDAMYWYRQDPGQGLRLIYYSQIVNDFQKGDIAEGYSVSREKKESFPLTVTSAQKNPTAFYLCASSIGLAGGYTGELFFGEGSRLTVL.